The 24 T cell receptor beta chains below were found in one sample sequenced in a study of spatial heterogeneity in lung cancer. Specified time point: blood at routine non-recurrence follow-up after resection. From tumor, nontumor lung or frozen PBMC, whole RNA was taken unsorted for sequencing. Each CDR3 protein is one row after TCRdb ran MiXCR on the 5' RACE reads. The profile covers about 120,000 distinct CDR3 sequences, with more than 10% appearing a single time and around a sixth taken by the ten largest. The specimen comprised PBMCs, sampled at follow-up. All receptors derive from a male donor with early-stage non-small cell lung cancer.

This clonotype was observed a few times. This chain connects TRBV5-4 to TRBJ2-1, with D possibly TRBD2 on 6 matching bases. This CDR3 has 12 amino acids. Germline CDR1 is SGHNT and CDR2 is YYREEE (reference sequence). V was shortened by 4 bases and J by 10 bases, with 12 bases between the two germline ends. The CDR3: CASSAGPQEQFF. CDR3 in DNA: TGTGCCAGCAGCGCGGGACCTCAGGAGCAGTTCTTC.

The chain links TRBV20-1 to TRBJ1-2; D unresolved. The germline V and J ends were trimmed by 6 bases and 8 bases, with 19 bases remaining between them. The CDR3 covers 13 residues. CDR1 and CDR2 from the germline V gene are DFQATT and SNEGSKA (reference sequence). In DNA, the CDR3 is TGCAGTGCCTATTTTCCTAACAAAGGCGGCTACACCTTC. This translates into CSAYFPNKGGYTF.

V usage is TRBV28 and J usage is TRBJ1-2; D remains unclear. Per the germline V gene, CDR1 is MDHEN and CDR2 is SYDVKM. The CDR3 sequence is 13 residues long. Trimming took 6 bases from V and 3 from J, leaving 11 bases between them. The CDR3 loop is CASSPKPDYGYTF. In nucleotides, the CDR3 is TGTGCCAGCAGCCCCAAACCGGACTATGGCTACACCTTC.

This clonotype was detected only a few times. The V and J genes are TRBV11-3 and TRBJ1-5; D uncertain. The CDR3 runs to 17 residues. Germline V gene sequence: CDR1 SGHNT, CDR2 YENEEA. Trimming took off 1 base at V and 0 bases at J, with 13 bases between the two ends. CDR3 protein: CASSLVGRQNSNQPQHF. In DNA, the CDR3 is TGTGCCAGCAGCTTAGTGGGGAGGCAGAATAGCAATCAGCCCCAGCATTTT. Looking up the rest from reference TRBV11-3 and TRBJ1-5 gives the full variable domain: EAGVVQSPRYKIIEKKQPVAFWCNPISGHNTLYWYLQNLGQGPELLIRYENEEAVDDSQLPKDRFSAERLKGVDSTLKIQPAELGDSAVYLCASSLVGRQNSNQPQHFGDGTRLSIL.

The CDR3 DNA follows: TGCAGCCCCGTGTGGGGGCGAACCTACAATGAGCAGTTCTTC. Amino acids: CSPVWGRTYNEQFF. The rearrangement links TRBV20-1 to TRBJ2-1, with D maybe TRBD1 (6 bases). Germline CDR1 is DFQATT and CDR2 is SNEGSKA (reference sequence). CDR3 length equals 14 residues.

In this sample, this clonotype turned up a few times. The chain carries TRBV28 and TRBJ2-3, with 7 bases aligning to TRBD1. This CDR3 has 14 residues. The germline CDR1 and CDR2 sequences are MDHEN and SYDVKM. With 5 bases clipped from V and 2 bases from J, the junction kept 4 bases outside the gene matches. CDR3 DNA: TGTGCCAGCAGTATGGGACAGTTCACAGATACGCAGTATTTT. Protein sequence: CASSMGQFTDTQYF.

V usage is TRBV20-1 and J usage is TRBJ2-2, with TRBD1 matching over 7 bases. V was pared by 3 bases and J by 5 bases, with 6 bases of the junction left unmatched. Germline V CDR1 and CDR2: DFQATT, SNEGSKA (reference sequence). The CDR3 spans 14 residues. The CDR3 sequence is CSASSLQGTGELFF. The CDR3 DNA sequence: TGCAGTGCTAGCTCTTTACAGGGGACCGGGGAGCTGTTTTTT.

At least ten counts were recorded for this clonotype. V gene TRBV15 combines with J gene TRBJ1-6; D remains ambiguous. The germline V and J ends were trimmed by 5 bases and 8 bases, with 10 bases remaining between them. Germline CDR1 and CDR2: LNHNV and YYDKDF (reference sequence). This CDR3 comprises 13 residues. The CDR3 DNA sequence: TGTGCCACCAGCCGTTCGTCCGATTCACCCCTCCACTTT. Translating it yields CATSRSSDSPLHF. Full variable domain (remainder filled in from reference TRBV15 and TRBJ1-6): DAMVIQNPRYQVTQFGKPVTLSCSQTLNHNVMYWYQQKSSQAPKLLFHYYDKDFNNEADTPDNFQSRRPNTSFCFLDIRSPGLGDTAMYLCATSRSSDSPLHFGNGTRLTVT.

In its sample, this clonotype was seen many times. The chain joins TRBV20-1 to TRBJ1-6; D possibly corresponds to TRBD1 (5 bases). Trimming took 6 bases from V and 10 from J, leaving 22 bases between them. Germline-derived CDR1 and CDR2 are DFQATT and SNEGSKA (reference sequence). The CDR3 is 15 residues long. CDR3 region: CSAPADSNVGSPLHF. In nucleotides, the CDR3 is TGCAGTGCCCCCGCTGACAGTAATGTTGGATCACCCCTCCACTTT.

The chain joins TRBV6-1 to TRBJ2-2; D tentatively reads TRBD1 or TRBD2 (5 bases each). V was cut by 2 bases and J by 0 bases, with 10 bases left in between. Germline CDR1 is MNHNS and CDR2 is SASEGT. The length of the CDR3 is 16 residues. The CDR3 loop is CASSEPQGANTGELFF. CDR3 in DNA: TGTGCCAGCAGTGAACCGCAGGGAGCGAACACCGGGGAGCTGTTTTTT.

The chain carries TRBV7-2 and TRBJ1-5; D not resolved. Germline CDR1 is SGHTA and CDR2 is FQGNSA. Trimming stripped 5 bases from V and 3 bases from J, with 5 bases between. CDR3 length equals 12 residues. Written as DNA, the CDR3 is TGTGCCAGCAGCATCTACAATCAGCCCCAGCATTTT. Its translation is CASSIYNQPQHF.

This clonotype has more than one count but fewer than ten. The rearrangement uses TRBV7-2 and TRBJ2-3, with 13 nucleotides matching TRBD2. The CDR3 is made up of 16 amino acids. Germline lookup yields CDR1 SGHTA and CDR2 FQGNSA. With V trimmed by 1 base and J by 6 bases, 4 bases remained unmatched. The CDR3 bases are TGTGCCAGCAGCTTAGGCGGGACTAGCGGGGTGGATACGCAGTATTTT. Translation: CASSLGGTSGVDTQYF.

This clonotype has a handful of counts. The chain is built from TRBV28 and TRBJ1-5, with D possibly being TRBD1 (5 bases). Deletions cut 3 bases from V and 0 bases from J, with 15 bases between. Germline CDR1 reads MDHEN; CDR2 reads SYDVKM. The CDR3 has 17 residues. CDR3 loop: CASSLSRGLYSNQPQHF. The CDR3, as DNA: TGTGCCAGCAGTTTGTCCCGGGGCCTATATAGCAATCAGCCCCAGCATTTT.

This clonotype was seen a handful of times. The rearrangement joins TRBV4-2 to TRBJ1-3, with no clear D. The CDR3 runs 13 residues. V shed 1 base and J shed 4 bases, with 5 bases lying between them. In germline, CDR1 is LGHNA, CDR2 YNFKEQ. The CDR3 DNA reads TGTGCCAGCAGCCAAGGGAACGGAAACACCATATATTTT. This codes for CASSQGNGNTIYF.

This clonotype was observed a few times. This chain connects TRBV27 to TRBJ1-6; D is ambiguous. CDR1 MNHEY and CDR2 SMNVEV come from the germline V gene (reference sequence). V dropped 2 bases and J dropped 7 bases, with 9 bases sitting between them. CDR3 length: 14 amino acids. The CDR3 loop is CASSLVEVNSPLHF. In nucleotides, the CDR3 is TGTGCCAGCAGTTTAGTCGAAGTCAATTCACCCCTCCACTTT.

In its sample, this clonotype was seen a few times. The V and J genes are TRBV3-1 and TRBJ2-7, with 9 bases identical to TRBD1. In germline, CDR1 is LGHDT, CDR2 YNNKEL (reference sequence). J was trimmed by 6 bases and V by 1 base; bases with no gene match: 1. CDR3 length: 13 amino acids. The CDR3 DNA reads as TGTGCCAGCAGCCAAGGGACAGGGGTCGAGCAGTACTTC. It codes for CASSQGTGVEQYF.

This rearrangement joins TRBV29-1 to TRBJ2-1, with TRBD2 as a possible D gene (5 bases). V was pared by 7 bases and J by 3 bases, with 19 bases between. The CDR3 is 15 amino acids. Germline-derived CDR1 and CDR2 are SQVTM and ANQGSEA. The CDR3 DNA reads as TGCAGCGCCTCCGGAGCAACCGAGGGCTACAATGAGCAGTTCTTC. It codes for CSASGATEGYNEQFF.

This clonotype was observed a handful of times. This sequence joins TRBV6-1 and TRBJ1-1; no firm D call. Trimming stripped 2 bases from V and 5 bases from J, with 9 bases between. CDR1 MNHNS and CDR2 SASEGT come from the germline V gene. The CDR3 is 13 residues long. CDR3 sequence (DNA): TGTGCCAGCAGTGAACTGTTGGAGACTGAAGCTTTCTTT. Protein: CASSELLETEAFF.

There are many counts of this clonotype. This rearrangement joins TRBV5-6 to TRBJ2-6; a weak D match, TRBD1 (6 bases). The V end lost 1 base, the J end lost 2 bases, and 10 bases lay between the germline ends. CDR1 is SGHDT and CDR2 is YYEEEE in the germline V gene. CDR3 length: 16 amino acids. The CDR3 nucleotides read TGTGCCAGCAGCTTGAAAGGGGGAACTGGGGCCAACGTCCTGACTTTC. Translation: CASSLKGGTGANVLTF. Full variable domain (outside the CDR3, taken from reference TRBV5-6 and TRBJ2-6): DAGVTQSPTHLIKTRGQQVTLRCSPKSGHDTVSWYQQALGQGPQFIFQYYEEEERQRGNFPDRFSGHQFPNYSSELNVNALLLGDSALYLCASSLKGGTGANVLTFGAGSRLTVL.

The chain carries TRBV28 and TRBJ1-5; no clear D gene. The CDR3 is 15 amino acids. Germline V CDR1 and CDR2: MDHEN, SYDVKM. Trimming removed 2 bases at V and 2 bases at J, with 10 bases between. CDR3 in amino acids: CASSLGFPGNQPQHF. CDR3 nucleotides: TGTGCCAGCAGTTTAGGGTTCCCTGGCAATCAGCCCCAGCATTTT.

The V call is TRBV5-1, the J call TRBJ1-1; D might be TRBD1 (6 bases). Germline V gives CDR1 SGHRS, CDR2 YFSETQ. Trimming cost V 0 bases and J 2 bases, with 11 bases left between them. The length of the CDR3 is 15 residues. CDR3 in DNA: TGCGCCAGCAGCTTGGCCCCGACAGGAAACACTGAAGCTTTCTTT. This sequence encodes CASSLAPTGNTEAFF.

This clonotype appeared many times. This rearrangement joins TRBV29-1 to TRBJ2-7; D is perhaps TRBD1 (6 bases). Deletions cut 4 bases from V and 5 bases from J, with 21 bases between. Looked up from germline, CDR1 is SQVTM and CDR2 is ANQGSEA. The CDR3 has 15 amino acids. CDR3 protein: CSVAGHAIASHEQYF. The CDR3 DNA is TGCAGCGTTGCGGGACACGCAATAGCTAGCCACGAGCAGTACTTC.

The CDR3: CASRGGTSDSYEQYF. The DNA for the CDR3 is TGTGCCAGCAGGGGGGGGACTAGCGACTCCTACGAGCAGTACTTC. The chain couples TRBV6-5 to TRBJ2-7; the match to TRBD2 covers 10 bases. The CDR3 totals 15 residues. Germline V lookup: CDR1 MNHEY, CDR2 SVGAGI. The ends lost 6 bases at V and 0 bases at J; junction bases unmatched: 5.

This clonotype was seen at least ten times. The V gene is TRBV20-1, the J gene TRBJ1-5; maybe TRBD1 (5 bases). The CDR3 is 21 amino acids. The V and J ends lost 3 bases and 3 bases respectively, with 33 bases between them. CDR1 is DFQATT, CDR2 SNEGSKA, per germline (reference sequence). This CDR3 reads CSARPGRRWGGRYFNNQPQHF. The CDR3 nucleotides are TGCAGTGCTAGGCCCGGACGGAGATGGGGCGGAAGATATTTTAACAATCAGCCCCAGCATTTT.